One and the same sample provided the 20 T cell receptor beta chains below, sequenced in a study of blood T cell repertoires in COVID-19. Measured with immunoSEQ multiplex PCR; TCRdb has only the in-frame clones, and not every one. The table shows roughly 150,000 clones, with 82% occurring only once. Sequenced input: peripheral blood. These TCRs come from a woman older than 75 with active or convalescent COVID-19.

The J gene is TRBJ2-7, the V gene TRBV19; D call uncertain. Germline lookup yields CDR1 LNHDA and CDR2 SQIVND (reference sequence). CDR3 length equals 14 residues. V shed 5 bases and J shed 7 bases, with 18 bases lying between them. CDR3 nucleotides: TGTGCCAGTAGTGATTTATCGGCGGTTAAAGAGCAGTACTTC. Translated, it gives CASSDLSAVKEQYF.

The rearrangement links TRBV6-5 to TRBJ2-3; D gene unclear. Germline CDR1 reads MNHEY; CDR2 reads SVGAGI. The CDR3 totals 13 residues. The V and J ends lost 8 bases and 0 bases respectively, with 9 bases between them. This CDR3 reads CASLRTSTDTQYF. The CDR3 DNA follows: TGTGCCAGCCTCCGAACTAGCACAGATACGCAGTATTTT.

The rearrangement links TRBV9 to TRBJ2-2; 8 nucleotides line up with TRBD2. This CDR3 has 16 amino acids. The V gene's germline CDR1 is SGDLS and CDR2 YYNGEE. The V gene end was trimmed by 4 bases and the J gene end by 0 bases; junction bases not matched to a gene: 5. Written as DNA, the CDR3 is TGTGCCAGCAGCATTTTAGCGGGAACGAACACCGGGGAGCTGTTTTTT. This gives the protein CASSILAGTNTGELFF. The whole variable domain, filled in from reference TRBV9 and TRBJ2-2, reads DSGVTQTPKHLITATGQRVTLRCSPRSGDLSVYWYQQSLDQGLQFLIQYYNGEERAKGNILERFSAQQFPDLHSELNLSSLELGDSALYFCASSILAGTNTGELFFGEGSRLTVL.

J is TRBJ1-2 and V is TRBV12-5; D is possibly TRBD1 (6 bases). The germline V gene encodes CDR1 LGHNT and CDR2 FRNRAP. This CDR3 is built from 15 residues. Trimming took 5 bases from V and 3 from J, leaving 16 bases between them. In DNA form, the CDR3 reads TGTGCTAGTGGTCTTCCCGAACAGGGTCACTATGGCTACACCTTC. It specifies CASGLPEQGHYGYTF.

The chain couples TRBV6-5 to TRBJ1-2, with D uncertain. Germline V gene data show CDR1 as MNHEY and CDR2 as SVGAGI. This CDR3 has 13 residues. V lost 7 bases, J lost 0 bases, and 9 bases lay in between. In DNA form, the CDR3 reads TGTGCCAGCATAACTGTTTCTAACTATGGCTACACCTTC. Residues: CASITVSNYGYTF.

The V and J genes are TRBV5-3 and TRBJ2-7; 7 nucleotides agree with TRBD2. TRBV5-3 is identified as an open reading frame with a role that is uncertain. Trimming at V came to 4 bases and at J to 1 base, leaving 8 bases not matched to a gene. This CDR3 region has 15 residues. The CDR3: CARSQYSGMSYEQYF. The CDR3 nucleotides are TGTGCCAGAAGCCAGTACAGCGGGATGTCCTACGAGCAGTACTTC.

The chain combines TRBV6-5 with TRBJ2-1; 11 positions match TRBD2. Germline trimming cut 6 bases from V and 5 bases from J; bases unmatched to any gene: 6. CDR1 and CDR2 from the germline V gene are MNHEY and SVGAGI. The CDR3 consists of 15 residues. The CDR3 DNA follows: TGTGCCAGCAGGGGGACTAGCGGTTTTAACAATGAGCAGTTCTTC. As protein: CASRGTSGFNNEQFF.

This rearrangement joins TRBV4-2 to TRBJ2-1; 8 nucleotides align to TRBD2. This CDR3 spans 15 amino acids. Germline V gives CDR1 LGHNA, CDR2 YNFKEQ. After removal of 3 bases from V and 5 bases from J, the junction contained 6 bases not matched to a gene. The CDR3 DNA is TGTGCCAGCAGCCATCCCGGACTAGCCGACAATGAGCAGTTCTTC. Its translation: CASSHPGLADNEQFF.

CDR3 protein: CASSLYLSSYNSPLHF. The DNA of the CDR3 is TGCGCCAGCAGCCTTTACTTGAGCTCCTATAATTCACCCCTCCACTTT. This sequence joins TRBV4-1 and TRBJ1-6; no reliable D call. V lost 4 bases, J lost 0 bases, and 10 bases lay in between. The CDR3 length is 16 residues. Germline CDR1 is MGHRA and CDR2 is YSYEKL.

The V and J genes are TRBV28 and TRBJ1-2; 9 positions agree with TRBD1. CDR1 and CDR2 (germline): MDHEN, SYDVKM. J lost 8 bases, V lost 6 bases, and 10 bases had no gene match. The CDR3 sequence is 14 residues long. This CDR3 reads CASRVLQGARGYTF. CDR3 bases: TGTGCCAGCAGGGTCCTACAGGGGGCTAGGGGCTACACCTTC.

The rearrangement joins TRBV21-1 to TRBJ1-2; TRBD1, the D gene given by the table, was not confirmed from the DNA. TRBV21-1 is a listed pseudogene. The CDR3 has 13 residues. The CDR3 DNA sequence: TGTGCCAGCAGCTACCCAGGGATCTATGGCTACACCTTC. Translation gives CASSYPGIYGYTF.

The CDR3 coding sequence is TGTGCCAGCAGTCGCGGGACAGGGACCTTCGGGTCTGAAGCTTTCTTT. It is translated as CASSRGTGTFGSEAFF. The V call is TRBV27, the J call TRBJ1-1; 9 positions agree with TRBD1. There are 16 residues in the CDR3. Per germline, CDR1 MNHEY and CDR2 SMNVEV (reference sequence). V shed 5 bases and J 6 bases; nucleotides not matched to a gene: 13.

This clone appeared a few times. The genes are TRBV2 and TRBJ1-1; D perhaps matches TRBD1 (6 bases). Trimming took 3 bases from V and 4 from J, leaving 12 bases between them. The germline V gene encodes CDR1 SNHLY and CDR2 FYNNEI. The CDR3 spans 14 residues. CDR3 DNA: TGTGCCAGCAGTGAGCAGGGGCGAGTCACTGAAGCTTTCTTT. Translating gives CASSEQGRVTEAFF. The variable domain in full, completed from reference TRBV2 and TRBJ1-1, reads EPEVTQTPSHQVTQMGQEVILRCVPISNHLYFYWYRQILGQKVEFLVSFYNNEISEKSEIFDDQFSVERPDGSNFTLKIRSTKLEDSAMYFCASSEQGRVTEAFFGQGTRLTVV.

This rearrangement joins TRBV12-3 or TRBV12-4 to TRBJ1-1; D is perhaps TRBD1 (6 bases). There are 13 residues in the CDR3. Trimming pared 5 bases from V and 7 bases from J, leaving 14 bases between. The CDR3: CASSPSGQIEAFF. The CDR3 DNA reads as TGTGCCAGCAGTCCTTCAGGACAGATTGAAGCTTTCTTT.

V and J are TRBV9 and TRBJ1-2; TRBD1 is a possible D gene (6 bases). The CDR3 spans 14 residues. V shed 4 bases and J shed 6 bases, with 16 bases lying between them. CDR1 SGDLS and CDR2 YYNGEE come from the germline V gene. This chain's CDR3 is CASSIMDSSDGYTF. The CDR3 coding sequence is TGTGCCAGCAGCATAATGGACAGTAGCGATGGCTACACCTTC.

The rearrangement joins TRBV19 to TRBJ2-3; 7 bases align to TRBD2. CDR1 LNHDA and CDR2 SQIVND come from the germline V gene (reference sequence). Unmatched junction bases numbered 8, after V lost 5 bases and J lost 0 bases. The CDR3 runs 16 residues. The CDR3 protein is CASSPQWGGSTDTQYF. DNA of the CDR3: TGTGCCAGTAGTCCCCAGTGGGGGGGAAGCACAGATACGCAGTATTTT.

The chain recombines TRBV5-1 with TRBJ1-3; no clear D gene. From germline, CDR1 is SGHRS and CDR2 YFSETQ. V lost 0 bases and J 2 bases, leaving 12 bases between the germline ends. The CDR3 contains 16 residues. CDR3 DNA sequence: TGCGCCAGCAGCTTGGAACCTGGGAGTACTGGAAACACCATATATTTT. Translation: CASSLEPGSTGNTIYF.

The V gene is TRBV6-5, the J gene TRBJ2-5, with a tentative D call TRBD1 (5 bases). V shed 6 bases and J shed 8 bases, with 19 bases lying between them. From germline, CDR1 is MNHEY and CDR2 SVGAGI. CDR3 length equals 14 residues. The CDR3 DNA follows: TGTGCCAGCAGACTCGACAAGGGGCTTTTTACCCAGTACTTC. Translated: CASRLDKGLFTQYF.

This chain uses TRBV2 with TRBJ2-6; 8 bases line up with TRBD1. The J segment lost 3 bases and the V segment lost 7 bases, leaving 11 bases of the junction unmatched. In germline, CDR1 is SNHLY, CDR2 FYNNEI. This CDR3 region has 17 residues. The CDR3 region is CASTPPGGAYGANVLTF. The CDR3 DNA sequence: TGTGCCAGCACACCGCCAGGGGGCGCGTATGGGGCCAACGTCCTGACTTTC.

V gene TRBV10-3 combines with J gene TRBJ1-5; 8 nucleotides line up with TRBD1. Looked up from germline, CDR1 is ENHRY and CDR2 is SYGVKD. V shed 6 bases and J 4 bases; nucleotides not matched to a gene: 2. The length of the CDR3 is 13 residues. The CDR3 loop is CAISRQGNQPQHF. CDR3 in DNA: TGTGCCATCAGCAGACAGGGGAATCAGCCCCAGCATTTT.